This T cell receptor beta chain was retrieved from a study of blood T cell repertoires in COVID-19. Profiled with immunoSEQ multiplex PCR; TCRdb holds only in-frame clones, not every one. Of some 250,000 clones listed, 75% to 90% were seen once; the top ten hold roughly 8.6%. The length of the CDR3 is 15 residues. Between the trimmed V and J ends, which lost 1 base and 0 bases, there was a span of 9 bases. Per the germline V gene, CDR1 is MDHEN and CDR2 is SYDVKM. V is TRBV28 and J is TRBJ1-2; a possible D gene is TRBD1 (5 bases). This TCR derives from a man aged 40-55 years who had recovered from COVID-19. Sequences were obtained from PBMCs or T cells enriched from blood (not recorded which). The CDR3 region is CASSLLQASNYGYTF. CDR3 in DNA: TGTGCCAGCAGTTTATTACAGGCTTCTAACTATGGCTACACCTTC.